These 3 T cell receptor beta chains originate from one sample sequenced in a study of CD8 T cells in Susac syndrome. RNA amounts of 0.5 to 1 ug underwent reverse transcription with random hexamers. MiXCR was run by TCRdb on the immunoSEQ multiplex PCR reads, yielding one entry per CDR3 protein. The table lists 250,000 to 300,000 distinct CDR3 sequences, 65% to 90% of them singletons. Specimen: CD8+ T cells from PBMCs. These TCRs come from a human donor with multiple sclerosis.

There are a few counts of this clonotype. This chain connects TRBV13 to TRBJ2-1; D uncertain. Per the germline V gene, CDR1 is PRHDT and CDR2 is FYEKMQ (reference sequence). The ends were cut back, 5 bases at V and 0 bases at J, with 11 bases in the middle. This CDR3 spans 15 amino acids. CDR3 nucleotide sequence: TGTGCCAGCAGCCCGACCCTCCCCTCCTACAATGAGCAGTTCTTC. Translated: CASSPTLPSYNEQFF.

This clonotype was detected a few times. The gene calls are TRBV6-5 and TRBJ2-7, with TRBD2 identical over 9 bases. This CDR3 has 17 residues. The germline V gene encodes CDR1 MNHEY and CDR2 SVGAGI. With V trimmed by 4 bases and J by 4 bases, 14 bases remained unmatched. The CDR3 DNA sequence: TGTGCCAGCAGTTTGCTAGCGGGATATCCATCTGGATACGAGCAGTACTTC. Its protein product is CASSLLAGYPSGYEQYF.

This chain links TRBV7-6 with TRBJ2-7; D possibly corresponds to TRBD2 (5 bases). From germline, CDR1 is SGHVS and CDR2 FNYEAQ. V lost 3 bases, J lost 0 bases, and 15 bases lay in between. The CDR3 length is 16 residues. Written as DNA, the CDR3 is TGTGCCAGCAGCTTGGACTTGGGAGTAGGCTCCTACGAGCAGTACTTC. Protein sequence: CASSLDLGVGSYEQYF.